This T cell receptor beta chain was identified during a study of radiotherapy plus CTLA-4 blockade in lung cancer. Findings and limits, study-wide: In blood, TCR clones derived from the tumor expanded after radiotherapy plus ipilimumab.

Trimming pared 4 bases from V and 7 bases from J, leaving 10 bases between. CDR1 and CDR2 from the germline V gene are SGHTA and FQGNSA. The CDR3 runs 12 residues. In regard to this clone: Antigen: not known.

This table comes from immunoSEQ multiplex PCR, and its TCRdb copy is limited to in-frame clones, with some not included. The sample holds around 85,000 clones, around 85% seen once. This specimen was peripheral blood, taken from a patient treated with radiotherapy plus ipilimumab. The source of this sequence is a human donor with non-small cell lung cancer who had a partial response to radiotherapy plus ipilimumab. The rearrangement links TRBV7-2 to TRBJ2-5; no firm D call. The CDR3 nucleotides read TGTGCCAGCAGCTCCCACCCGGGGACCCAGTACTTC. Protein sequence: CASSSHPGTQYF.